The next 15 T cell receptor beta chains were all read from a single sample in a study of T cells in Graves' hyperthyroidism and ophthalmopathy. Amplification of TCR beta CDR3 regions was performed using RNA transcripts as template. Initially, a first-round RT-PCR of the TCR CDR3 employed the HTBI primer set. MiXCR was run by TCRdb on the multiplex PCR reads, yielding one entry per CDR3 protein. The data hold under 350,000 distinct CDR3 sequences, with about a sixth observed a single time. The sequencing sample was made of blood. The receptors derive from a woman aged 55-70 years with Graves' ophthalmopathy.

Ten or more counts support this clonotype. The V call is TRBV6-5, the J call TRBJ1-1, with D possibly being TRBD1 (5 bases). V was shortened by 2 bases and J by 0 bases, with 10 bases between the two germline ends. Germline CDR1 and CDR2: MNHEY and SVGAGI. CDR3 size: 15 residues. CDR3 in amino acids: CASSYGGVMNTEAFF. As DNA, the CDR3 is TGTGCCAGCAGTTACGGGGGGGTAATGAACACTGAAGCTTTCTTT.

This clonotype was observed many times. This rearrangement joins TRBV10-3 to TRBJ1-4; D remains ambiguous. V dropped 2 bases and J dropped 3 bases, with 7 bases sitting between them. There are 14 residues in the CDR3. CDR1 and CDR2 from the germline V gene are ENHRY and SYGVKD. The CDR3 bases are TGTGCCATCAGTGAGGAAAACCCTAATGAAAAACTGTTTTTT. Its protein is CAISEENPNEKLFF.

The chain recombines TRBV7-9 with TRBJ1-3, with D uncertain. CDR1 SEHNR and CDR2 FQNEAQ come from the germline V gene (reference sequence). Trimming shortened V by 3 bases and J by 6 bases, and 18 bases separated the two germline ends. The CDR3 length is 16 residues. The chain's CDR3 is CASSFIWTEELNTIYF. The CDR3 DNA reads TGTGCCAGCAGCTTCATCTGGACGGAAGAATTAAACACCATATATTTT.

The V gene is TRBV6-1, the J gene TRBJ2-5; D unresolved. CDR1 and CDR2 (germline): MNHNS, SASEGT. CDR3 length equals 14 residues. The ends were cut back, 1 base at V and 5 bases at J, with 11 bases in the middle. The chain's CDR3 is CASSEGEPWETQYF. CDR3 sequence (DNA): TGTGCCAGCAGTGAAGGTGAACCGTGGGAGACCCAGTACTTC.

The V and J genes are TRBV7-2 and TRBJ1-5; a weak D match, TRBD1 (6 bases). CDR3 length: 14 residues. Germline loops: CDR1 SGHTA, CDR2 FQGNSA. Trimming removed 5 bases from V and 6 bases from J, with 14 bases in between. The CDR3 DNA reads TGTGCCAGCAGCATTGAAGGGGGGCCTCAGCCCCAGCATTTT. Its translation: CASSIEGGPQPQHF.

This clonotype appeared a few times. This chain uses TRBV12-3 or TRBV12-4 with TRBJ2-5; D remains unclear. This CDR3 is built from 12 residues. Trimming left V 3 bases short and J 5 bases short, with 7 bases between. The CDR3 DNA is TGTGCCAGCAGTTTTCTAAGGGAGACCCAGTACTTC. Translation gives CASSFLRETQYF.

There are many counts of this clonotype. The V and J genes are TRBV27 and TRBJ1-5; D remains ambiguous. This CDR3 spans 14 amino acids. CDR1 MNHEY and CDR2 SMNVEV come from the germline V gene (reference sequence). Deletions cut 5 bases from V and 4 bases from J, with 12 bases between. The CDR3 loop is CASSVGVPNQPQHF. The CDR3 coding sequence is TGTGCCAGCAGTGTCGGGGTTCCTAATCAGCCCCAGCATTTT.

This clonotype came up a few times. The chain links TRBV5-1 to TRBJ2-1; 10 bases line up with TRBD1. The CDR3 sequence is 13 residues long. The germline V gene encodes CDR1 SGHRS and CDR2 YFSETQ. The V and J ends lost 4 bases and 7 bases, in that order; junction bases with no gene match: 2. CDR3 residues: CASSAGQGNEQFF. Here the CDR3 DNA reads TGCGCCAGCAGCGCGGGACAGGGGAATGAGCAGTTCTTC. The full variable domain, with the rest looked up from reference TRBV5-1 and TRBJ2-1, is KAGVTQTPRYLIKTRGQQVTLSCSPISGHRSVSWYQQTPGQGLQFLFEYFSETQRNKGNFPGRFSGRQFSNSRSEMNVSTLELGDSALYLCASSAGQGNEQFFGPGTRLTVL.

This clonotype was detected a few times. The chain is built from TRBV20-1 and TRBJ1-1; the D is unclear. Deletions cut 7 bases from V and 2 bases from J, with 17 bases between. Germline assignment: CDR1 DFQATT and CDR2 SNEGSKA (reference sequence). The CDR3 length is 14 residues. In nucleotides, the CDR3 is TGCAGTGTTGCAACACAGACACTAAACACTGAAGCTTTCTTT. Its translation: CSVATQTLNTEAFF.

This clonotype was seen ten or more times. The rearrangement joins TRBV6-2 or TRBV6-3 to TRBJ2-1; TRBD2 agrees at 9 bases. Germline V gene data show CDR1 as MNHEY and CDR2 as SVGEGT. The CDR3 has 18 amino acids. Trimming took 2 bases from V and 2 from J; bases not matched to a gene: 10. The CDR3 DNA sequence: TGTGCCAGCAGTTACCCATCGGGCGGGGGGGCGCCCTACAATGAGCAGTTCTTC. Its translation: CASSYPSGGGAPYNEQFF.

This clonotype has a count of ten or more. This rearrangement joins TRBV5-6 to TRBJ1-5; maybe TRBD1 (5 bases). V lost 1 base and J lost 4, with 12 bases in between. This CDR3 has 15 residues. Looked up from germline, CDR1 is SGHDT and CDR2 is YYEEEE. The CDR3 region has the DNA TGTGCCAGCAGCTTGTTGAGGGGCCAAAATCAGCCCCAGCATTTT. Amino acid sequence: CASSLLRGQNQPQHF.

In DNA form, the CDR3 reads TGCGCCAGCAGCCAAGATCCGAGGGGGGGGAACACCGGGGAGCTGTTTTTT. Translating it yields CASSQDPRGGNTGELFF. The chain joins TRBV4-3 to TRBJ2-2; possibly TRBD2 for D (7 bases). Germline V gene lookup returns CDR1 LGHNA and CDR2 YSLEER. This CDR3 has 17 residues. The V gene lost 0 bases and the J gene lost 1 base, with 12 bases spanning the gap.

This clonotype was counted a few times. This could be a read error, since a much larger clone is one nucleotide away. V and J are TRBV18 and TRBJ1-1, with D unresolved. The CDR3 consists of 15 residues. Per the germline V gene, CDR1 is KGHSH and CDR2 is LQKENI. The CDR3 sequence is CASSVARAQNTEASF. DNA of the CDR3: TGTGCCAGCTCAGTGGCACGGGCACAGAACACTGAAGCTTCCTTT.

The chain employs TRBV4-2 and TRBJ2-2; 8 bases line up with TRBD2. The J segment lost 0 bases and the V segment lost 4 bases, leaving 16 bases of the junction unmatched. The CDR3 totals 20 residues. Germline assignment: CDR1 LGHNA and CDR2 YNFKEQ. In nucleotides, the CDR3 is TGTGCCAGCAGCCGACGAGATATGACAAGCGGGGGCACGAACACCGGGGAGCTGTTTTTT. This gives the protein CASSRRDMTSGGTNTGELFF.

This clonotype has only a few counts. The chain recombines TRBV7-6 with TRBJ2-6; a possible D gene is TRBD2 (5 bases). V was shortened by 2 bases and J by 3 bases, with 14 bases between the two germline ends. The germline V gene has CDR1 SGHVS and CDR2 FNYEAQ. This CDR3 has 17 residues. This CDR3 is CASSLYVRGYGANVLTF. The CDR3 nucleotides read TGTGCCAGCAGCTTATATGTTCGGGGTTATGGGGCCAACGTCCTGACTTTC.